Detailed here is one TCR beta chain. No antigen is known for it. This sample was taken from a study of T cells after yellow fever vaccination. Study observations and caveats: There was a possibility that FACS-sorted repertoires contained abundant clonotypes contaminating from the bulk population.

Trimming at V came to 2 bases and at J to 6 bases, leaving 8 bases not matched to a gene. The CDR3 extends over 15 amino acids. Germline V gives CDR1 SGHRS, CDR2 YFSETQ. In making TCR cDNA, 5'RACE template switching added a universal primer site and UMIs to it. TCRdb re-called the 5' RACE reads with MiXCR, one entry per CDR3 protein. The data show 250,000 to 300,000 distinct CDR3 sequences, around 4.9% seen once. Sample: CD4+ T cells sorted from PBMCs, taken on the day of the yellow fever booster vaccination. The V and J genes are TRBV5-1 and TRBJ2-3, with 8 bases lining up with TRBD2. The source is a man in his late teens or twenties who received the YFV17D yellow fever vaccine. Here the CDR3 reads CASSLVSGGSDTQYF. CDR3 nucleotides: TGCGCCAGCAGCTTAGTCTCGGGGGGGTCGGATACGCAGTATTTT.